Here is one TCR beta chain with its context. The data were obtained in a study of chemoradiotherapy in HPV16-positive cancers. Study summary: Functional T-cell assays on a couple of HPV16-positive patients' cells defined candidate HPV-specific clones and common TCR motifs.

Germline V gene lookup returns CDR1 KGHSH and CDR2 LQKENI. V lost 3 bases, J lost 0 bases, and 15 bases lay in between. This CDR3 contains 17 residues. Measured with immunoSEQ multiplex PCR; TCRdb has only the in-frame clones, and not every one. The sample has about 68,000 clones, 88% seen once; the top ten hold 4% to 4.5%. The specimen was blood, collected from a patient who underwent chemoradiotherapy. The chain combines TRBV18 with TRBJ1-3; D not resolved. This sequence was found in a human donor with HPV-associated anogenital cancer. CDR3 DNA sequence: TGTGCCAGCTCACCTCCACTTGGACCGAACTCTGGAAACACCATATATTTT. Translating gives CASSPPLGPNSGNTIYF.